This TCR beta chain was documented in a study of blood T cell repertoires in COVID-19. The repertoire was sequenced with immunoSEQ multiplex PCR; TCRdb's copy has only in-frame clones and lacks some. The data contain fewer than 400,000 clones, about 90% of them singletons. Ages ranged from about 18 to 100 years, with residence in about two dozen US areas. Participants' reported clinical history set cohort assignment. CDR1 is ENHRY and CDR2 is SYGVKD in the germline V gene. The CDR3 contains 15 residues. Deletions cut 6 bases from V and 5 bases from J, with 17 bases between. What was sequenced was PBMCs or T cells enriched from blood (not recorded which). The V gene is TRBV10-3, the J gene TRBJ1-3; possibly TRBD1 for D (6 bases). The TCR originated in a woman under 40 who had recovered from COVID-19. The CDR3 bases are TGTGCCATCAGGAACCTGACAGGTGATAGAAACACCATATATTTT. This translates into CAIRNLTGDRNTIYF.